What follows are 26 T cell receptor beta chains derived from one specimen sequenced in a study of T cell responses to AZD1222 COVID-19 vaccine. The repertoire was sequenced with immunoSEQ multiplex PCR; TCRdb's copy has only in-frame clones and lacks some. The sample has 150,000 to 200,000 clones, almost 90% seen once; the top ten hold around 0.5%. Sequences were derived from peripheral blood, sampled on day 0 of AZD1222 vaccination. The receptors originated from an adult in good health.

The chain carries TRBV2 and TRBJ2-1; D is undetermined. This CDR3 is built from 10 residues. Deletions cut 4 bases from V and 9 bases from J, with 4 bases between. In germline, CDR1 is SNHLY, CDR2 FYNNEI. CDR3 DNA: TGTGCCAGCAGTGGAGGTGAGCAGTTCTTC. Its translation: CASSGGEQFF.

This sequence joins TRBV3-1 (or the pseudogene TRBV3-2) and TRBJ2-3, with TRBD1 identical over 8 bases. Germline CDR1 is LGHDT and CDR2 is YNNKEL (reference sequence). This CDR3 has 17 residues. The V segment lost 1 base and the J segment 1 base; nucleotides outside the gene matches: 7. CDR3 DNA sequence: TGTGCCAGCAGCCAAGGACTGGGCAGGGGGCGCACAGATACGCAGTATTTT. Translating it yields CASSQGLGRGRTDTQYF.

The J gene is TRBJ2-6, the V gene TRBV29-1; D call uncertain. The CDR3 consists of 15 residues. The germline gives CDR1 SQVTM, CDR2 ANQGSEA. V lost 7 bases, J lost 0 bases, and 13 bases lay in between. CDR3: CSAEAMNSGANVLTF. The CDR3 nucleotides are TGCAGCGCCGAAGCTATGAACTCTGGGGCCAACGTCCTGACTTTC.

In this sample, this clone turned up once. This chain connects TRBV19 to TRBJ1-5; D gene uncertain. Germline values: CDR1 LNHDA, CDR2 SQIVND (reference sequence). This CDR3 spans 14 amino acids. Deletions cut 3 bases from V and 0 bases from J, with 6 bases between. The CDR3 nucleotides are TGTGCCAGTAGTATCGAGAGTAGCAATCAGCCCCAGCATTTT. Translation gives CASSIESSNQPQHF.

The genes are TRBV6-5 and TRBJ2-7; D tentatively fits TRBD1 or TRBD2 (5 bases each). This CDR3 is 13 amino acids long. Germline values: CDR1 MNHEY, CDR2 SVGAGI. Deletions cut 5 bases from V and 6 bases from J, with 14 bases between. The CDR3 coding sequence is TGTGCCAGCAGTATTCCGGGGACCCGCGAGCAGTACTTC. As protein: CASSIPGTREQYF.

In its sample, this clone was seen once. This chain connects TRBV15 to TRBJ1-5, with D hard to call. The V gene lost 0 bases and the J gene lost 6 bases, with 12 bases spanning the gap. Germline V gives CDR1 LNHNV, CDR2 YYDKDF (reference sequence). CDR3 length equals 15 residues. The DNA of the CDR3 is TGTGCCACCAGCAGAGAGGTCATGCATCTTCAGCCCCAGCATTTT. Its translation is CATSREVMHLQPQHF.

The chain links TRBV7-8 to TRBJ2-5, with D unclear. The CDR3 is 13 residues long. V lost 3 bases to trimming and J lost 1 base, with 6 bases between them. The germline V gene has CDR1 SGHVS and CDR2 FQNEAQ. The CDR3 DNA reads TGTGCCAGCAGCTTTTACGGCCAAGAGACCCAGTACTTC. It encodes CASSFYGQETQYF. Complete variable domain (other parts from reference TRBV7-8 and TRBJ2-5): GAGVSQSPRYKVAKRGQDVALRCDPISGHVSLFWYQQALGQGPEFLTYFQNEAQLDKSGLPSDRFFAERPEGSVSTLKIQRTQQEDSAVYLCASSFYGQETQYFGPGTRLLVL.

J is TRBJ1-5 and V is TRBV10-1; D is uncertain. V was cut by 4 bases and J by 3 bases, with 7 bases left in between. This CDR3 comprises 13 residues. CDR1 is WNHNN and CDR2 is SYGVQD in the germline V gene (reference sequence). Here the CDR3 reads CASSGASNQPQHF. In DNA, the CDR3 is TGCGCCAGCAGTGGGGCCTCCAATCAGCCCCAGCATTTT.

The chain employs TRBV24-1 and TRBJ2-1; D not resolved. CDR3 length: 19 amino acids. Trimming shortened V by 0 bases and J by 10 bases, and 27 bases separated the two germline ends. CDR1 and CDR2 (germline): KGHDR, SFDVKD. The CDR3 nucleotides are TGTGCCACCAGTGATTTGGTTGTCCGCGGCACAAATGAGCAGAGAGAGCAGTTCTTC. Its protein is CATSDLVVRGTNEQREQFF.

The J gene is TRBJ2-2, the V gene TRBV18; the D gene is possibly TRBD1 (7 bases). Between the trimmed V and J ends, which lost 4 bases and 0 bases, there was a span of 12 bases. The CDR3 contains 16 residues. CDR1 KGHSH and CDR2 LQKENI come from the germline V gene. The chain's CDR3 is CASSLQGTSNTGELFF. Written as DNA, the CDR3 is TGTGCCAGCTCACTACAGGGGACTTCGAACACCGGGGAGCTGTTTTTT.

This CDR3 is CAWASGVPIHEQYF. The CDR3 DNA is TGTGCCTGGGCCTCGGGAGTTCCGATCCACGAGCAGTACTTC. The V call is TRBV30, the J call TRBJ2-7; possibly TRBD2 for D (6 bases). Trimming shortened V by 5 bases and J by 5 bases, and 19 bases separated the two germline ends. The length of the CDR3 is 14 residues. In germline, CDR1 is GTSNPN, CDR2 SVGIG (reference sequence).

The genes are TRBV11-3 and TRBJ1-1, with TRBD1 matching 7 bases. V lost 1 base to trimming and J lost 0 bases; unmatched junction nucleotides: 5. CDR1 is SGHNT and CDR2 is YENEEA in the germline V gene. CDR3 length equals 16 residues. The CDR3, as DNA: TGTGCCAGCAGCTTAGGGGTAGGGGGCATGAACACTGAAGCTTTCTTT. Translation: CASSLGVGGMNTEAFF.

CDR3 residues: CASSYRLASTDTQYF. The CDR3 DNA follows: TGTGCCAGCAGTTACAGACTAGCGAGCACAGATACGCAGTATTTT. V gene TRBV6-5 combines with J gene TRBJ2-3, with 8 bases identical to TRBD2. Trimming took 2 bases from V and 0 from J; bases not matched to a gene: 1. Germline V gene data show CDR1 as MNHEY and CDR2 as SVGAGI. The CDR3 runs 15 residues.

The rearrangement joins TRBV7-2 to TRBJ2-3; 8 bases are shared with TRBD2. Unmatched junction bases numbered 5, after V lost 5 bases and J lost 1 base. CDR1 and CDR2 (germline): SGHTA, FQGNSA. This CDR3 has 15 residues. In DNA form, the CDR3 reads TGTGCCAGCAGCGGGGGACTAGTGGGCACAGATACGCAGTATTTT. Its protein is CASSGGLVGTDTQYF.

This chain joins TRBV12-3 or TRBV12-4 and TRBJ2-3; D remains ambiguous. V was pared by 0 bases and J by 4 bases, with 5 bases between. The CDR3 sequence is 13 residues long. The chain's CDR3 is CASSLALSDTQYF. The CDR3, as DNA: TGTGCCAGCAGTTTAGCGCTATCAGATACGCAGTATTTT.

The rearrangement uses TRBV7-8 and TRBJ2-1; 13 bases line up with TRBD2. There are 19 residues in the CDR3. CDR1 and CDR2 from the germline V gene are SGHVS and FQNEAQ. Trimming at V came to 4 bases and at J to 7 bases, leaving 16 bases not matched to a gene. In DNA form, the CDR3 reads TGTGCCAGCAGCTCAGGCACTCAATGGGGACTAGCGGGACGGAATGAGCAGTTCTTC. This encodes CASSSGTQWGLAGRNEQFF.

CDR3 region: CASRNRDRGRIETQYF. Here the CDR3 DNA reads TGTGCCAGCAGGAACCGGGACAGGGGGCGAATAGAGACCCAGTACTTC. The chain carries TRBV28 and TRBJ2-5; 12 nucleotides align to TRBD1. Germline trimming cut 6 bases from V and 4 bases from J; bases unmatched to any gene: 9. Germline loops: CDR1 MDHEN, CDR2 SYDVKM. The CDR3 is made up of 16 amino acids.

The V gene is TRBV4-1, the J gene TRBJ1-2, with 8 bases that match TRBD1. CDR3 length: 16 amino acids. V gave up 3 bases and J gave up 0 bases; unmatched junction bases: 6. Germline CDR1 reads MGHRA; CDR2 reads YSYEKL. CDR3 residues: CASSHRQGIANYGYTF. The CDR3 DNA is TGCGCCAGCAGCCATCGACAGGGGATAGCTAACTATGGCTACACCTTC.

Here the CDR3 reads CASSLSGRGETQYF. CDR3 coding DNA: TGTGCCAGCAGCCTTAGCGGGAGGGGCGAGACCCAGTACTTC. The chain combines TRBV7-3 with TRBJ2-5; 11 nucleotides line up with TRBD2. The CDR3 extends over 14 amino acids. Germline CDR1 is SGHTA and CDR2 is FQGTGA. V lost 5 bases, J lost 5 bases, and 4 bases stayed unmatched.

The chain uses TRBV4-3 and TRBJ1-5, with D hard to call. V was shortened by 0 bases and J by 3 bases, with 9 bases between the two germline ends. The length of the CDR3 is 15 residues. Germline values: CDR1 LGHNA, CDR2 YSLEER. The chain's CDR3 is CASSQDLTSNQPQHF. The DNA of the CDR3 is TGCGCCAGCAGCCAAGATTTGACTTCCAATCAGCCCCAGCATTTT.

The rearrangement links TRBV3-1 (or the pseudogene TRBV3-2) to TRBJ1-6; 7 bases are a match to TRBD1. In germline, CDR1 is LGHDT, CDR2 YNNKEL (reference sequence). This CDR3 is built from 14 residues. Trimming took 1 base from V and 8 from J; bases not matched to a gene: 2. The CDR3 sequence: CASSQVQGYSPLHF. The CDR3 bases are TGTGCCAGCAGCCAAGTACAGGGGTATTCACCCCTCCACTTT.

The chain uses TRBV27 and TRBJ1-4; D remains unclear. CDR3 length equals 13 residues. Trimming removed 6 bases at V and 5 bases at J, with 10 bases between. Germline CDR1 reads MNHEY; CDR2 reads SMNVEV (reference sequence). The CDR3 DNA sequence: TGTGCCAGCAGACAGAGCTGGAATGAAAAACTGTTTTTT. Protein product: CASRQSWNEKLFF.

The chain has TRBV30 and TRBJ2-1; possible D gene TRBD1, 6 bases. Trimming removed 0 bases from V and 4 bases from J, with 13 bases in between. This CDR3 spans 15 amino acids. Germline CDR1 is GTSNPN and CDR2 is SVGIG (reference sequence). The CDR3 DNA reads as TGTGCCTGGAGTGTCCGGGACATTAGTTACAATGAGCAGTTCTTC. Translating gives CAWSVRDISYNEQFF.

V is TRBV19 and J is TRBJ1-6; 7 nucleotides line up with TRBD1. The length of the CDR3 is 16 residues. V was clipped by 4 bases and J by 5 bases; unmatched bases: 8. The germline V gene encodes CDR1 LNHDA and CDR2 SQIVND (reference sequence). Here the CDR3 reads CASSTLDRSDNSPLHF. For the CDR3, the DNA is TGTGCCAGTAGTACCCTGGACAGGAGTGATAATTCACCCCTCCACTTT.

The rearrangement uses TRBV28 and TRBJ1-2; 9 bases are shared with TRBD1. CDR1 and CDR2 (germline): MDHEN, SYDVKM. The V gene end was trimmed by 6 bases and the J gene end by 5 bases; junction bases not matched to a gene: 19. The CDR3 is made up of 18 amino acids. CDR3 sequence: CASRLNPGTGSGGYGYTF. The CDR3 DNA reads TGTGCCAGCAGGCTTAATCCCGGGACAGGGAGCGGAGGGTATGGCTACACCTTC.

CDR3 loop: CATSDRTAIYGYTF. The CDR3 coding sequence is TGTGCCACCAGTGACCGGACAGCGATCTATGGCTACACCTTC. J is TRBJ1-2 and V is TRBV24-1, with D possibly TRBD1 on 6 matching bases. The CDR3 covers 14 residues. In germline, CDR1 is KGHDR, CDR2 SFDVKD. V dropped 4 bases and J dropped 4 bases, with 12 bases sitting between them.